This record concerns one TCR beta chain sequence. Sequencing was performed with immunoSEQ multiplex PCR; in TCRdb, only in-frame clones are kept and a portion is missing. Among about 190,000 clones, around 79% were seen once, and the ten largest hold 9.5% to 15%. The data are from a study of blood T cell repertoires in COVID-19. The TCR originated in a woman between 50 and 59 years old with acute or convalescent COVID-19. Sequences were obtained from peripheral blood.

Here the CDR3 DNA reads TGTGCCAGCACGGTAGGGGCCGATGGGATCGAGCAGTACTTC. This gives the protein CASTVGADGIEQYF. The chain employs TRBV9 and TRBJ2-7, with D tentatively TRBD1 (5 bases). Germline V lookup: CDR1 SGDLS, CDR2 YYNGEE. This CDR3 has 14 amino acids. V was pared by 6 bases and J by 6 bases, with 19 bases between.